The 32 T cell receptor beta chains in this list originate from one sample, sequenced in a study of T cell changes during pregnancy in multiple sclerosis. The method was immunoSEQ multiplex PCR; TCRdb's version includes in-frame clones alone and lacks a portion of them. Among about 27,000 clones listed, around nine tenths were seen once. The starting material was CD8+ T cells from peripheral blood mononuclear cells, obtained in the first trimester of pregnancy. Receptors originate from a female donor in good health, enrolled as a control in a pregnancy study.

This clone was seen a single time. The chain has TRBV13 and TRBJ2-7, with TRBD2 matching over 11 bases. The CDR3 is 15 residues long. Losses at the gene ends were 5 bases for V and 3 bases for J; bases not matched to a gene: 6. The germline V gene encodes CDR1 PRHDT and CDR2 FYEKMQ (reference sequence). CDR3 amino acids: CASSLGLAVVYEQYF. The CDR3 region has the DNA TGTGCCAGCAGCCTGGGACTAGCGGTTGTCTACGAGCAGTACTTC.

The CDR3 nucleotides are TGTGCCGCCGGGACAGGGGGCTTTGAGACCCAGTACTTC. It codes for CAAGTGGFETQYF. The V call is TRBV27, the J call TRBJ2-5; 12 nucleotides agree with TRBD1. CDR1 and CDR2 from the germline V gene are MNHEY and SMNVEV (reference sequence). The CDR3 consists of 13 residues. The ends lost 11 bases at V and 5 bases at J; junction bases unmatched: 6.

The rearrangement uses TRBV6-7 and TRBJ1-6, with 8 positions matching TRBD1. TRBV6-7 is known as an ORF, though its function is uncertain. After removal of 2 bases from V and 0 bases from J, the junction contained 3 bases not matched to a gene. This CDR3 has 17 amino acids. The CDR3 DNA reads TGTGCCAGCAGTTACAGGGACAGGAGCTCCTATAATTCACCCCTCCACTTT. This encodes CASSYRDRSSYNSPLHF.

CDR3 in DNA: TGTGCCAGCAGCTCGGGGACAGGGAGGCGATCCGGGGAGCTGTTTTTT. It is translated as CASSSGTGRRSGELFF. The rearrangement links TRBV7-9 to TRBJ2-2; TRBD1 aligns across 9 bases. The CDR3 is made up of 16 amino acids. V shed 4 bases, J shed 6 bases, and the junction held 9 bases outside the gene matches. CDR1 is SEHNR and CDR2 is FQNEAQ in the germline V gene (reference sequence).

The genes are TRBV15 and TRBJ1-4; 9 positions match TRBD1. The CDR3 has 15 amino acids. CDR1 LNHNV and CDR2 YYDKDF come from the germline V gene (reference sequence). Trimming took 3 bases from V and 6 from J; bases not matched to a gene: 5. The CDR3 spells CATSSRTGEDEKLFF. In nucleotides, the CDR3 is TGTGCCACCAGCAGCCGGACAGGGGAGGATGAAAAACTGTTTTTT.

This chain uses TRBV28 with TRBJ2-7; perhaps TRBD2 as D (6 bases). Trimming pared 2 bases from V and 7 bases from J, leaving 9 bases between. Germline V CDR1 and CDR2: MDHEN, SYDVKM. This CDR3 contains 12 residues. CDR3 loop: CASSLSAGEQYF. The CDR3 DNA sequence: TGTGCCAGCAGTTTAAGTGCGGGGGAGCAGTACTTC.

The chain has TRBV29-1 and TRBJ2-1, with 9 bases identical to TRBD2. V was pared by 1 base and J by 7 bases, with 2 bases of the junction left unmatched. CDR3 length: 13 residues. CDR1 SQVTM and CDR2 ANQGSEA come from the germline V gene. In nucleotides, the CDR3 is TGCAGCGTTGAAGTGCGGGAGGGTAATGAGCAGTTCTTC. This gives the protein CSVEVREGNEQFF.

The chain's CDR3 is CASSFDSDNEQFF. CDR3 in DNA: TGTGCCAGCAGCTTTGACTCTGACAATGAGCAGTTCTTC. This chain uses TRBV7-9 with TRBJ2-1; D uncertain. The germline V gene has CDR1 SEHNR and CDR2 FQNEAQ (reference sequence). Trimming removed 3 bases from V and 5 bases from J, with 8 bases in between. The CDR3 spans 13 residues.

The chain links TRBV19 to TRBJ1-5, with D uncertain. The V end lost 3 bases, the J end lost 1 base, and 7 bases lay between the germline ends. Germline CDR1 and CDR2: LNHDA and SQIVND (reference sequence). The CDR3 totals 14 residues. This CDR3 reads CASSIWQSNQPQHF. The CDR3 region has the DNA TGTGCCAGTAGTATCTGGCAAAGCAATCAGCCCCAGCATTTT. Full variable domain (rest looked up from reference TRBV19 and TRBJ1-5): DGGITQSPKYLFRKEGQNVTLSCEQNLNHDAMYWYRQDPGQGLRLIYYSQIVNDFQKGDIAEGYSVSREKKESFPLTVTSAQKNPTAFYLCASSIWQSNQPQHFGDGTRLSIL.

The rearrangement uses TRBV4-1 and TRBJ1-2; 9 bases are shared with TRBD1. The V gene end was trimmed by 5 bases and the J gene end by 0 bases; junction bases not matched to a gene: 4. Looked up from germline, CDR1 is MGHRA and CDR2 is YSYEKL. There are 15 residues in the CDR3. DNA for the CDR3: TGCGCCAGCAGCGAGGACAGGGGAGCTAACTATGGCTACACCTTC. Translated, it gives CASSEDRGANYGYTF.

J is TRBJ2-7 and V is TRBV2; TRBD1 matches 7 bases. The CDR3 runs to 14 residues. Trimming cost V 8 bases and J 0 bases; bases outside gene matches: 7. CDR1 and CDR2 from the germline V gene are SNHLY and FYNNEI. DNA of the CDR3: TGTGCCAGCGCCCCTGGGGACAGCTCCTACGAGCAGTACTTC. Its protein product is CASAPGDSSYEQYF. Full variable domain (rest looked up from reference TRBV2 and TRBJ2-7): EPEVTQTPSHQVTQMGQEVILRCVPISNHLYFYWYRQILGQKVEFLVSFYNNEISEKSEIFDDQFSVERPDGSNFTLKIRSTKLEDSAMYFCASAPGDSSYEQYFGPGTRLTVT.

The chain employs TRBV7-2 and TRBJ1-2, with 11 bases aligning to TRBD1. Germline loops: CDR1 SGHTA, CDR2 FQGNSA. The CDR3 runs to 17 residues. The V and J ends lost 2 bases and 0 bases, in that order; junction bases with no gene match: 5. The CDR3 DNA sequence: TGTGCCAGCAGCTTATCATCGGGACAGGGGGCTAACTATGGCTACACCTTC. Protein sequence: CASSLSSGQGANYGYTF. Combining the CDR3 with reference TRBV7-2 and TRBJ1-2 gives the whole variable domain GAGVSQSPSNKVTEKGKDVELRCDPISGHTALYWYRQSLGQGLEFLIYFQGNSAPDKSGLPSDRFSAERTGGSVSTLTIQRTQQEDSAVYLCASSLSSGQGANYGYTFGSGTRLTVV.

This clone was seen a few times. The chain recombines TRBV28 with TRBJ2-7; D is perhaps TRBD2 (6 bases). Trimming pared 7 bases from V and 7 bases from J, leaving 14 bases between. The germline CDR1 and CDR2 sequences are MDHEN and SYDVKM. The CDR3 is 12 amino acids. CDR3 region: CASTGTSGEQYF. CDR3 in DNA: TGTGCCAGCACAGGGACTTCGGGGGAGCAGTACTTC.

This sequence joins TRBV6-5 and TRBJ2-1; 9 nucleotides match TRBD1. CDR1 and CDR2 (germline): MNHEY, SVGAGI. V lost 6 bases and J lost 4; bases outside the gene matches: 7. This CDR3 is built from 15 residues. CDR3: CASRLGTGFYNEQFF. The CDR3 DNA follows: TGTGCCAGCAGACTCGGGACAGGGTTTTACAATGAGCAGTTCTTC.

This clone came up a few times. V is TRBV5-4 and J is TRBJ2-3; 11 bases fit TRBD1. Germline V lookup: CDR1 SGHNT, CDR2 YYREEE (reference sequence). The ends lost 4 bases at V and 0 bases at J; junction bases unmatched: 7. The CDR3 consists of 17 residues. The CDR3 sequence is CASSPWTGGYSTDTQYF. The CDR3 nucleotides read TGTGCCAGCAGCCCTTGGACAGGGGGCTATAGCACAGATACGCAGTATTTT.

Turning to this clone: This specimen includes other DNA sequences encoding the same CDR3. This chain joins TRBV27 and TRBJ1-2; D ambiguous. V lost 6 bases and J lost 8, with 10 bases in between. Per the germline V gene, CDR1 is MNHEY and CDR2 is SMNVEV (reference sequence). The length of the CDR3 is 11 residues. The CDR3 region has the DNA TGTGCCAGCAGGGACCCGGGGGGCTACACCTTC. It specifies CASRDPGGYTF.

The V and J genes are TRBV27 and TRBJ2-3, with a weak D call TRBD2 (5 bases). Deletions cut 3 bases from V and 7 bases from J, with 11 bases between. There are 13 residues in the CDR3. CDR1 and CDR2 from the germline V gene are MNHEY and SMNVEV (reference sequence). The CDR3 bases are TGTGCCAGCAGTTTGCGAGGGCCAAATACGCAGTATTTT. Residues: CASSLRGPNTQYF.

This chain's CDR3 is CASSTIAGDSPDTQYF. CDR3 sequence (DNA): TGTGCCAGCAGCACGATAGCGGGAGATAGCCCAGATACGCAGTATTTT. The chain employs TRBV7-9 and TRBJ2-3; 9 bases fit TRBD2. After removal of 5 bases from V and 4 bases from J, the junction contained 10 bases not matched to a gene. The length of the CDR3 is 16 residues. Per germline, CDR1 SEHNR and CDR2 FQNEAQ (reference sequence).

The chain employs TRBV28 and TRBJ2-7; 11 bases align to TRBD1. Germline V gene lookup returns CDR1 MDHEN and CDR2 SYDVKM. V shed 2 bases and J 7 bases; nucleotides not matched to a gene: 10. The CDR3 runs 16 residues. CDR3 protein: CASSLLTGTGGGEQYF. CDR3 nucleotide sequence: TGTGCCAGCAGTTTACTAACCGGGACAGGGGGTGGTGAGCAGTACTTC.

The genes are TRBV9 and TRBJ2-3; D perhaps matches TRBD1 (5 bases). Germline CDR1 reads SGDLS; CDR2 reads YYNGEE. The V end lost 6 bases, the J end lost 0 bases, and 11 bases lay between the germline ends. This CDR3 spans 14 amino acids. In nucleotides, the CDR3 is TGTGCCAGCATCGCGGACACAAGCACAGATACGCAGTATTTT. Translation gives CASIADTSTDTQYF.

The chain joins TRBV14 to TRBJ2-2; perhaps TRBD1 as D (6 bases). Looked up from germline, CDR1 is SGHDN and CDR2 is FVKESK. The CDR3 runs 15 residues. V was clipped by 5 bases and J by 7 bases, with 17 bases between them. This CDR3 reads CASSIGRGLVGELFF. DNA for the CDR3: TGTGCCAGCAGCATCGGCAGGGGATTGGTCGGGGAGCTGTTTTTT.

The chain recombines TRBV11-2 with TRBJ2-2; D is uncertain. The CDR3 has 17 residues. V shed 4 bases and J shed 4 bases, with 19 bases lying between them. Germline V gene sequence: CDR1 SGHAT, CDR2 FQNNGV. CDR3 DNA sequence: TGTGCCAGCAGCTCAAGTTTACTCGAAGGCGGCACCGGGGAGCTGTTTTTT. The encoded protein is CASSSSLLEGGTGELFF.

The chain carries TRBV28 and TRBJ2-5, with D possibly being TRBD1 (5 bases). V shed 3 bases and J shed 2 bases, with 7 bases lying between them. CDR1 and CDR2 from the germline V gene are MDHEN and SYDVKM. The CDR3 has 13 residues. This CDR3 is CASSFRQQETQYF. CDR3 coding DNA: TGTGCCAGCAGTTTCAGACAGCAAGAGACCCAGTACTTC.

This clone was found a few times. The chain employs TRBV19 and TRBJ1-6; tentatively, D is TRBD1 (6 bases). Germline values: CDR1 LNHDA, CDR2 SQIVND (reference sequence). V shed 5 bases and J shed 6 bases, with 14 bases lying between them. CDR3 size: 15 residues. The CDR3, as DNA: TGTGCCAGTAGTTCCTCGGACAGAAGTAATTCACCCCTCCACTTT. Amino acids: CASSSSDRSNSPLHF.

CDR3 loop: CASSLLPLTEAFF. CDR3 sequence (DNA): TGTGCCAGCAGTTTACTCCCTTTAACTGAAGCTTTCTTT. J is TRBJ1-1 and V is TRBV28; no reliable D call. V lost 2 bases and J 5 bases, leaving 9 bases between the germline ends. The CDR3 has 13 amino acids. CDR1 MDHEN and CDR2 SYDVKM come from the germline V gene.

The genes are TRBV9 and TRBJ2-5, with 7 bases lining up with TRBD1. Germline CDR1 is SGDLS and CDR2 is YYNGEE. The CDR3 extends over 14 amino acids. V lost 7 bases, J lost 5 bases, and 11 bases stayed unmatched. The DNA of the CDR3 is TGTGCCAGCTCGCAACAGGGGATGTGGGAGACCCAGTACTTC. Translating it yields CASSQQGMWETQYF.

The chain combines TRBV4-1 with TRBJ1-1; the match to TRBD1 covers 8 bases. Germline-derived CDR1 and CDR2 are MGHRA and YSYEKL. V lost 0 bases and J lost 5; bases outside the gene matches: 5. The CDR3 is 15 residues long. The CDR3 is CASSQDGQGGTEAFF. For the CDR3, the DNA is TGCGCCAGCAGCCAAGACGGACAGGGAGGGACTGAAGCTTTCTTT.

The gene calls are TRBV6-5 and TRBJ2-1; D is uncertain. The CDR3 is made up of 13 amino acids. Germline V gene lookup returns CDR1 MNHEY and CDR2 SVGAGI. V was trimmed by 0 bases and J by 12 bases, leaving 12 bases between them. The DNA of the CDR3 is TGTGCCAGCAGTTACTCGAAGGTAGCTTGGCAGTTCTTC. Encoded protein: CASSYSKVAWQFF.

To note about this clone: This sample also contains other DNA sequences that code for the same CDR3. The rearrangement links TRBV28 to TRBJ2-1; possibly TRBD2 for D (5 bases). The CDR3 sequence is 13 residues long. Trimming stripped 5 bases from V and 4 bases from J, with 9 bases between. CDR1 MDHEN and CDR2 SYDVKM come from the germline V gene. Written as DNA, the CDR3 is TGTGCCAGCAGTCCTCCGGGGTACAATGAGCAGTTCTTC. As protein: CASSPPGYNEQFF.

The J gene is TRBJ2-5, the V gene TRBV9; 8 nucleotides agree with TRBD2. Losses at the gene ends were 2 bases for V and 2 bases for J; bases not matched to a gene: 11. This CDR3 spans 17 amino acids. Germline V gives CDR1 SGDLS, CDR2 YYNGEE. CDR3 in DNA: TGTGCCAGCAGCGTTTATAGCGGACTAGCCCAACAAGAGACCCAGTACTTC. This gives the protein CASSVYSGLAQQETQYF.

The chain joins TRBV9 to TRBJ2-2, with D perhaps TRBD2 (6 bases). V shed 3 bases and J shed 6 bases, with 9 bases lying between them. Per the germline V gene, CDR1 is SGDLS and CDR2 is YYNGEE. The CDR3 has 13 amino acids. DNA for the CDR3: TGTGCCAGCAGCGGCGGGGAATCCGGGGAGCTGTTTTTT. Its protein is CASSGGESGELFF. Drawing the rest from reference TRBV9 and TRBJ2-2, the complete variable domain is DSGVTQTPKHLITATGQRVTLRCSPRSGDLSVYWYQQSLDQGLQFLIQYYNGEERAKGNILERFSAQQFPDLHSELNLSSLELGDSALYFCASSGGESGELFFGEGSRLTVL.

This clone is labeled medium-sized (0.01 to 0.1%). V and J are TRBV6-4 and TRBJ2-3; 9 bases align to TRBD2. Per germline, CDR1 MRHNA and CDR2 SNTAGT. Trimming cost V 4 bases and J 1 base; bases outside gene matches: 6. The CDR3 consists of 16 residues. The CDR3 protein is CASSGEASGGTDTQYF. In DNA form, the CDR3 reads TGTGCCAGCAGTGGAGAAGCTAGCGGGGGCACAGATACGCAGTATTTT.